A selection of T cell receptor beta chains follows, all from one sample in a study. MiXCR, applied by TCRdb to the 5' RACE reads, yields one record per CDR3 protein. In the table there are about 57,000 distinct CDR3 sequences, less than 30% of which are singletons. Sequenced material: tumor-infiltrating Tregs sorted from the breast tumor. The receptors here all came from a female donor with breast cancer. CDR3s include the opening cysteine and the closing phenylalanine or tryptophan. A D gene is named only where the DNA matches it firmly. Not every row has a clone size; where given, it reads once, few, many or a size class.

clone size	J gene	D gene	V gene	CDR3 DNA	CDR3 protein
.	TRBJ2-1	.	TRBV21-1	TGTACCAGCAGCAAACTCAGAGGGCGCAATGAGCAGTTCTTC	CTSSKLRGRNEQFF
.	TRBJ2-7	.	TRBV20-1	TGCAGTGTTCGACAAACAGGGTACAGCGAGCAGTACTTC	CSVRQTGYSEQYF
.	TRBJ2-7	TRBD2	TRBV9	TGTGCCAGCAGCGTAGTCGGGAGGGCCGAGCAGTACTTC	CASSVVGRAEQYF
few	TRBJ1-2	TRBD1	TRBV5-1	TGCGCCAGCAGCGACGACAGGGGGACATATGGCTACACCTTC	CASSDDRGTYGYTF
.	TRBJ1-5	TRBD1	TRBV27	TGTGCCAGCAGTTTCCGACAGGGCGGGAGGCCCCAGCATTTT	CASSFRQGGRPQHF
few	TRBJ1-1	TRBD1	TRBV28	TGTGCCAGCAGCCGAGGGGGCCTGGCCACTGAAGCTTTCTTT	CASSRGGLATEAFF
many	TRBJ1-4	TRBD1	TRBV20-1	TGCAGTGCATCGAACGGACAGGGGAATAGGGAAAAACTGTTTTTT	CSASNGQGNREKLFF
many	TRBJ2-7	.	TRBV12-3/TRBV12-4	TGTGCCAGCAGTTTAGATGGCGGGGAGCAGTACTTC	CASSLDGGEQYF
.	TRBJ1-1	.	TRBV14	TGTGCCAGCAGCCCGCGAGGGGCCCTGAACACTGAAGCTTTCTTT	CASSPRGALNTEAFF
many	TRBJ2-1	TRBD2	TRBV5-1	TGCGCCAGCAGCCCCCGGACTAGCGGGGGGGCCGTGGTGTTCTTC	CASSPRTSGGAVVFF
many	TRBJ2-7	.	TRBV29-1	TGCAGCGTGGCGTCGAACTCCTACGAGCAGTACTTC	CSVASNSYEQYF
few	TRBJ1-1	TRBD1	TRBV5-1	TGCGCCAGCCGACAGGGAAATTGGACTGAAGCTTTCTTT	CASRQGNWTEAFF
few	TRBJ1-5	.	TRBV3-1	TGTGCCAGCAGCCTAGGACAGCACGGCCAGCCCCAGCATTTT	CASSLGQHGQPQHF
.	TRBJ1-4	.	TRBV7-3	TGTGCCAGCAGCTTAAAAAGGGGTGAAAAACTGTTTTTT	CASSLKRGEKLFF
.	TRBJ2-1	.	TRBV30	TGTGCCTGGAGGCCCGGGCCCCGGAGGGAGCAGTTCTTC	CAWRPGPRREQFF
few	TRBJ2-3	TRBD1	TRBV5-1	TGCGCCAGCAGTAAAACAGGGGGACCCGCAGATACGCAGTATTTT	CASSKTGGPADTQYF
.	TRBJ1-5	TRBD1	TRBV10-3	TGTGCCATCAGTGAGAGACAGGGGGATCAGCCCCAGCATTTT	CAISERQGDQPQHF
.	TRBJ2-1	TRBD2	TRBV15	TGTGCCACCAGCAGGGATTCCTACCTTACTAGCGGCAATGAGCAGTTCTTC	CATSRDSYLTSGNEQFF
.	TRBJ2-1	.	TRBV7-9	TGTGCCAGCAGCTTAGTCCACTTGGTGTCAGAGGGGGAGCAGTTCTTC	CASSLVHLVSEGEQFF
.	TRBJ1-1	TRBD1	TRBV29-1	TGCAGCGTTGACGCAGGGGGGTTGCAGGCTTTCTTT	CSVDAGGLQAFF
.	TRBJ2-7	TRBD2	TRBV5-1	TGCGCCAGCGGCTTGGCCGGGACTAGAATTATGACGCAGTACTTC	CASGLAGTRIMTQYF
.	TRBJ1-6	.	TRBV6-5	TGTGCCAGCAGTTACCCGCCTGATTATTCACCCCTCCACTTT	CASSYPPDYSPLHF
many	TRBJ2-7	.	TRBV7-2	TGTGCCAGCAGCTTAGTAGGGGGCTACGAGCAGTACTTC	CASSLVGGYEQYF
.	TRBJ2-2	.	TRBV15	TGTGCCACCAGCAGAGCGACAGGTTACACCGGGGAGCTGTTTTTT	CATSRATGYTGELFF
few	TRBJ2-2	TRBD1	TRBV25-1	TGTGCCAGCAGTGAAATGCAGGGGGATGTCGGGGAGCTGTTTTTT	CASSEMQGDVGELFF
.	TRBJ2-7	TRBD2	TRBV7-6	TGTGCCAGCAGCTTACAGGGACTAGACGGCGAGCAGTACTTC	CASSLQGLDGEQYF
few	TRBJ2-1	.	TRBV2	TGTGCCAGCAGGGCCGAAGCTCCGAATGAGCAGTTCTTC	CASRAEAPNEQFF
.	TRBJ1-3	.	TRBV7-9	TGTGCCAGCAGCCCTCCCTTTAGAGTTGGAAACACCATATATTTT	CASSPPFRVGNTIYF
.	TRBJ2-1	.	TRBV12-3/TRBV12-4	TGTGCCAGCAGTTTGGCGGAGAGCTCCTACAATGAGCAGTTCTTC	CASSLAESSYNEQFF
.	TRBJ1-4	TRBD1	TRBV28	TGTGCCAGCAGTTCACAGGGGGTGGCTAATGAAAAACTGTTTTTT	CASSSQGVANEKLFF